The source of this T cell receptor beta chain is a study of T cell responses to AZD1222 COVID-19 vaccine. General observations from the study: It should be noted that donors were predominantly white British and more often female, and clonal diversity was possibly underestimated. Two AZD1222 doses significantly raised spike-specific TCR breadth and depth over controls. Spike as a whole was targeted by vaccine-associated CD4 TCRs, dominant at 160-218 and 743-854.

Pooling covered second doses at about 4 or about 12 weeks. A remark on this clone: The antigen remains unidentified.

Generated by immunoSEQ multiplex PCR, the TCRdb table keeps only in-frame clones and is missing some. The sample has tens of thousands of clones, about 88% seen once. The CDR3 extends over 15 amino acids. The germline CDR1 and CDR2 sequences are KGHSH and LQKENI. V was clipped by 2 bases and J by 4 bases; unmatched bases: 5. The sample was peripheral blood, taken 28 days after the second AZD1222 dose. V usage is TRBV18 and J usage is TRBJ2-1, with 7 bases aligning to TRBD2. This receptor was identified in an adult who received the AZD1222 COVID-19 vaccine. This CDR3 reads CASSPKRLAYNEQFF. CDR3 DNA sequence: TGTGCCAGCTCACCAAAGAGACTAGCTTACAATGAGCAGTTCTTC.